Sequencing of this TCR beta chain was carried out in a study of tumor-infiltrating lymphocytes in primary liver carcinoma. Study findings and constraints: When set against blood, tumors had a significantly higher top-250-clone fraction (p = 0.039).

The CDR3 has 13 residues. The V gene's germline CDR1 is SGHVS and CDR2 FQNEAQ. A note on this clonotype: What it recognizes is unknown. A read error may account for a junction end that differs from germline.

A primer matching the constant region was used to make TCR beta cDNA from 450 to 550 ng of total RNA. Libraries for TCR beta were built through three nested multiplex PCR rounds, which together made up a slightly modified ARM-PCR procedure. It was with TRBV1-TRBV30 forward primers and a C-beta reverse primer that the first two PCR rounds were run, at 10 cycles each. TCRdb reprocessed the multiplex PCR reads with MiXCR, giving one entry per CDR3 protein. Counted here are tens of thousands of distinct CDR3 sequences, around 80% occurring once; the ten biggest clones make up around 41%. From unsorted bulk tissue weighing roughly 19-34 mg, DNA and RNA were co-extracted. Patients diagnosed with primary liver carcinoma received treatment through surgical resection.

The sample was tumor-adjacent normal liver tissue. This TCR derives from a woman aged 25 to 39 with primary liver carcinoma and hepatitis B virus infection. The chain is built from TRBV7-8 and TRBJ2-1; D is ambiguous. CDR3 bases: TGTGCTAGCAGCTATGGAATCTACAATGAGCAGTCCTTC. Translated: CASSYGIYNEQSF.